These 27 T cell receptor beta chains share one sample of origin, sequenced in a study of T cell responses to AZD1222 COVID-19 vaccine. Sequenced by immunoSEQ multiplex PCR; TCRdb stores in-frame clones only, minus some. In the table there are some 150,000 clones, about 89% of which are singletons. Sample: peripheral blood, taken on day 0 of MenACWY control vaccination. These receptors all come from an adult in good health.

The chain has TRBV5-5 and TRBJ1-1; D remains ambiguous. Trimming took off 2 bases at V and 5 bases at J, with 4 bases between the two ends. Germline V gives CDR1 SGHKS, CDR2 YYEKEE (reference sequence). This CDR3 has 11 residues. CDR3 residues: CASSFGTEAFF. The CDR3 DNA reads as TGTGCCAGCAGCTTCGGGACTGAAGCTTTCTTT. The full variable domain, in which reference TRBV5-5 and TRBJ1-1 provide the parts outside the CDR3, is DAGVTQSPTHLIKTRGQQVTLRCSPISGHKSVSWYQQVLGQGPQFIFQYYEKEERGRGNFPDRFSARQFPNYSSELNVNALLLGDSALYLCASSFGTEAFFGQGTRLTVV.

The gene calls are TRBV9 and TRBJ1-1; TRBD1 might be the D (6 bases). CDR1 is SGDLS, CDR2 YYNGEE, per germline. Trimming pared 5 bases from V and 5 bases from J, leaving 28 bases between. The CDR3 totals 18 residues. The CDR3 nucleotides read TGTGCCAGCAGTCATCCGGAGGGGGAGGGCCAAACGGGTACTGAAGCTTTCTTT. It specifies CASSHPEGEGQTGTEAFF.

The chain recombines TRBV9 with TRBJ1-1, with D perhaps TRBD1 (5 bases). The germline CDR1 and CDR2 sequences are SGDLS and YYNGEE. CDR3 length: 13 residues. V lost 0 bases and J 10 bases, leaving 13 bases between the germline ends. CDR3 coding DNA: TGTGCCAGCAGCGTAGAACAGAGGGGAATAGCTTTCTTT. Translation gives CASSVEQRGIAFF.

This clone has only one observation. This sequence joins TRBV29-1 and TRBJ2-1, with TRBD2 matching over 8 bases. This CDR3 is built from 14 residues. J lost 3 bases, V lost 4 bases, and 5 bases had no gene match. Germline loops: CDR1 SQVTM, CDR2 ANQGSEA. The CDR3 here is CSVVEAGVYNEQFF. In DNA form, the CDR3 reads TGCAGCGTTGTCGAAGCGGGGGTCTACAATGAGCAGTTCTTC.

J is TRBJ1-2 and V is TRBV5-1, with a possible D match to TRBD1 (5 bases). The V gene lost 5 bases and the J gene lost 4 bases, with 9 bases spanning the gap. The CDR3 extends over 12 amino acids. In germline, CDR1 is SGHRS, CDR2 YFSETQ. CDR3 sequence (DNA): TGCGCCAGCAGGGGACTCCTCTATGGCTACACCTTC. Translating it yields CASRGLLYGYTF.

The V gene is TRBV3-1 (or the pseudogene TRBV3-2), the J gene TRBJ2-6, with 9 nucleotides matching TRBD1. V was pared by 3 bases and J by 1 base, with 10 bases of the junction left unmatched. This CDR3 spans 19 amino acids. Germline V CDR1 and CDR2: LGHDT, YNNKEL (reference sequence). The CDR3 protein is CASSQDFDRGYSGANVLTF. As DNA, the CDR3 is TGTGCCAGCAGCCAGGATTTTGACAGGGGGTATTCTGGGGCCAACGTCCTGACTTTC.

J is TRBJ1-5 and V is TRBV6-2 or TRBV6-3, with D tentatively TRBD1 (6 bases). The CDR3 has 15 amino acids. Trimming pared 5 bases from V and 2 bases from J, leaving 13 bases between. The germline V gene has CDR1 MNHEY and CDR2 SVGEGT. The CDR3 DNA sequence: TGTGCCAGCAGTGGAGGACAGTCGGGCAATCAGCCCCAGCATTTT. It encodes CASSGGQSGNQPQHF.

This clone has a single count. The V and J genes are TRBV9 and TRBJ1-3; D uncertain. Germline V gene lookup returns CDR1 SGDLS and CDR2 YYNGEE. The germline V and J ends were trimmed by 0 bases and 4 bases, with 8 bases remaining between them. The CDR3 loop spans 14 amino acids. CDR3 bases: TGTGCCAGCAGCGTAGGGAAAAACGGAAACACCATATATTTT. Protein sequence: CASSVGKNGNTIYF.

The chain links TRBV5-1 to TRBJ1-2, with TRBD1 as a possible D gene (6 bases). Germline CDR1 reads SGHRS; CDR2 reads YFSETQ. This CDR3 is built from 15 residues. V was pared by 5 bases and J by 3 bases, with 17 bases between. CDR3 sequence reads: CASSSGQPRDYGYTF. For the CDR3, the DNA is TGCGCCAGCAGTTCGGGACAACCGCGGGACTATGGCTACACCTTC.

Written as DNA, the CDR3 is TGTGCCAGCAGCTTAGTGTCTAGCGGGGCGAGCGAGCAGTTCTTC. Translation gives CASSLVSSGASEQFF. The chain couples TRBV7-6 to TRBJ2-1; 9 bases are shared with TRBD2. Germline trimming cut 1 base from V and 10 bases from J; bases unmatched to any gene: 8. Germline values: CDR1 SGHVS, CDR2 FNYEAQ. The CDR3 sequence is 15 residues long.

This clone was seen just once. The chain combines TRBV2 with TRBJ2-5, with D unclear. Trimming cost V 4 bases and J 3 bases, with 3 bases left between them. Germline CDR1 and CDR2: SNHLY and FYNNEI. This CDR3 is built from 11 residues. This CDR3 reads CASSGEETQYF. DNA for the CDR3: TGTGCCAGCAGTGGAGAAGAGACCCAGTACTTC. Supplemented by reference TRBV2 and TRBJ2-5, the full variable domain reads EPEVTQTPSHQVTQMGQEVILRCVPISNHLYFYWYRQILGQKVEFLVSFYNNEISEKSEIFDDQFSVERPDGSNFTLKIRSTKLEDSAMYFCASSGEETQYFGPGTRLLVL.

This chain links TRBV30 with TRBJ2-7; TRBD1 aligns across 9 bases. The CDR3 is made up of 13 amino acids. With 4 bases clipped from V and 3 bases from J, the junction kept 4 bases outside the gene matches. CDR1 and CDR2 from the germline V gene are GTSNPN and SVGIG (reference sequence). The CDR3 loop is CAWNPGQGYEQYF. CDR3 nucleotides: TGTGCCTGGAACCCGGGACAGGGCTACGAGCAGTACTTC. Full variable domain (remainder filled in from reference TRBV30 and TRBJ2-7): SQTIHQWPATLVQPVGSPLSLECTVEGTSNPNLYWYRQAAGRGLQLLFYSVGIGQISSEVPQNLSASRPQDRQFILSSKKLLLSDSGFYLCAWNPGQGYEQYFGPGTRLTVT.

The chain links TRBV30 to TRBJ1-1, with a weak D call TRBD1 (5 bases). The CDR3 is made up of 13 amino acids. Germline CDR1 and CDR2: GTSNPN and SVGIG (reference sequence). The ends were cut back, 5 bases at V and 3 bases at J, with 13 bases in the middle. CDR3 in DNA: TGTGCCTGGGCCAGGGAACTGTACACTGAAGCTTTCTTT. It encodes CAWARELYTEAFF.

V is TRBV28 and J is TRBJ2-3; the D is unclear. Germline CDR1 is MDHEN and CDR2 is SYDVKM. The CDR3 length is 11 residues. V dropped 8 bases and J dropped 6 bases, with 9 bases sitting between them. The CDR3 nucleotides read TGTGCCAGCCTCTACTCGGATACGCAGTATTTT. Residues: CASLYSDTQYF.

This chain connects TRBV7-7 to TRBJ1-5, with unresolved D. CDR1 and CDR2 (germline): SSHAT, FNYEAQ (reference sequence). The CDR3 contains 14 residues. Deletions cut 3 bases from V and 5 bases from J, with 11 bases between. The CDR3 loop reads CASSFRGWDQPQHF. The CDR3 region has the DNA TGTGCCAGCAGCTTCCGGGGTTGGGATCAGCCCCAGCATTTT.

This rearrangement joins TRBV28 to TRBJ1-1; 8 bases are a match to TRBD1. The CDR3 spans 12 residues. Germline lookup yields CDR1 MDHEN and CDR2 SYDVKM. V was pared by 6 bases and J by 7 bases, with 4 bases of the junction left unmatched. CDR3 protein: CASRDRASEAFF. CDR3 DNA sequence: TGTGCCAGCAGGGACAGGGCGAGTGAAGCTTTCTTT.

V usage is TRBV18 and J usage is TRBJ1-5; D is undetermined. The CDR3 has 13 amino acids. Germline V gene sequence: CDR1 KGHSH, CDR2 LQKENI. V was pared by 2 bases and J by 4 bases, with 6 bases between. The CDR3 DNA reads TGTGCCAGCTCACCAGGGTTTAATCAGCCCCAGCATTTT. Its protein product is CASSPGFNQPQHF.

The chain combines TRBV4-1 with TRBJ1-6; possible D gene TRBD1, 5 bases. There are 13 residues in the CDR3. The germline gives CDR1 MGHRA, CDR2 YSYEKL. V dropped 4 bases and J dropped 9 bases, with 10 bases sitting between them. The CDR3 DNA reads as TGCGCCAGCAGCCTTTGGGGGAGTTCACCCCTCCACTTT. Translated: CASSLWGSSPLHF.

V is TRBV7-8 and J is TRBJ1-1, with a weak D call TRBD1 (5 bases). Trimming pared 5 bases from V and 5 bases from J, leaving 9 bases between. The CDR3 totals 12 residues. The germline V gene encodes CDR1 SGHVS and CDR2 FQNEAQ. CDR3 bases: TGTGCCAGCAGCCCGGGGGGAACTGAAGCTTTCTTT. Translated, it gives CASSPGGTEAFF. The full variable domain, completed using reference TRBV7-8 and TRBJ1-1, is GAGVSQSPRYKVAKRGQDVALRCDPISGHVSLFWYQQALGQGPEFLTYFQNEAQLDKSGLPSDRFFAERPEGSVSTLKIQRTQQEDSAVYLCASSPGGTEAFFGQGTRLTVV.

The CDR3 DNA follows: TGTGCCAGCAGAGTGGACAGGGTAAACTCTGGAAACACCATATATTTT. Translated, it gives CASRVDRVNSGNTIYF. J is TRBJ1-3 and V is TRBV2, with 8 bases fitting TRBD1. From germline, CDR1 is SNHLY and CDR2 FYNNEI. V shed 6 bases, J shed 0 bases, and the junction held 7 bases outside the gene matches. The CDR3 totals 16 residues.

This chain joins TRBV5-4 and TRBJ2-5; 16 bases line up with TRBD2. The CDR3 contains 17 residues. J gave up 5 bases and V 4 bases, and 8 bases lay outside the gene matches. Germline V CDR1 and CDR2: SGHNT, YYREEE (reference sequence). This chain's CDR3 is CASSAGLAGGLRETQYF. The CDR3 nucleotides read TGTGCCAGCAGCGCGGGACTAGCGGGAGGGCTTAGGGAGACCCAGTACTTC.

The V and J genes are TRBV3-1 (or the pseudogene TRBV3-2) and TRBJ1-1; the D is unclear. Trimming removed 2 bases from V and 5 bases from J, with 12 bases in between. CDR3 length: 14 residues. Looked up from germline, CDR1 is LGHDT and CDR2 is YNNKEL (reference sequence). The CDR3 here is CASSQLPGETEAFF. The CDR3 DNA is TGTGCCAGCAGCCAACTCCCCGGAGAAACTGAAGCTTTCTTT.

The chain links TRBV3-1 (or the pseudogene TRBV3-2) to TRBJ2-1; 7 nucleotides agree with TRBD2. CDR3 size: 13 residues. The V segment lost 2 bases and the J segment 9 bases; nucleotides outside the gene matches: 4. Per germline, CDR1 LGHDT and CDR2 YNNKEL (reference sequence). The DNA for the CDR3 is TGTGCCAGCAGCCAACCGACTAGCAGTGAGCAGTTCTTC. It yields the protein CASSQPTSSEQFF.

The V and J genes are TRBV14 and TRBJ1-6; 9 bases are a match to TRBD1. The CDR3 has 15 amino acids. The trim removed 1 base at V and 9 bases at J, leaving 4 bases unmatched. Germline CDR1 and CDR2: SGHDN and FVKESK. The CDR3 reads CASSQAQGAISPLHF. The CDR3 nucleotides are TGTGCCAGCAGCCAAGCACAGGGGGCAATTTCACCCCTCCACTTT.

The genes are TRBV5-4 and TRBJ2-3; D is uncertain. The CDR3 contains 14 residues. V was shortened by 1 base and J by 2 bases, with 8 bases between the two germline ends. Germline CDR1 and CDR2: SGHNT and YYREEE (reference sequence). DNA for the CDR3: TGTGCCAGCAGCTTGTCCCCTAACACAGATACGCAGTATTTT. Amino acids: CASSLSPNTDTQYF.

The chain employs TRBV6-5 and TRBJ1-4, with D perhaps TRBD1 (5 bases). V dropped 7 bases and J dropped 8 bases, with 17 bases sitting between them. Germline V gene data show CDR1 as MNHEY and CDR2 as SVGAGI. CDR3 length: 14 residues. CDR3 sequence (DNA): TGTGCCAGCATGGAGAGGGGCGAGTCGGAAAAACTGTTTTTT. Translation gives CASMERGESEKLFF.

V usage is TRBV19 and J usage is TRBJ2-2; 13 bases agree with TRBD2. The CDR3 is 16 residues long. In germline, CDR1 is LNHDA, CDR2 SQIVND (reference sequence). With V trimmed by 6 bases and J by 6 bases, 7 bases remained unmatched. This CDR3 reads CASRETSGRPSGELFF. In DNA, the CDR3 is TGTGCCAGTAGAGAGACTAGCGGGAGGCCGTCCGGGGAGCTGTTTTTT.